Below, 17 T cell receptor beta chains from the same sample are listed, as sequenced in a study of metastatic and nonmetastatic thyroid tumors (TCRdb year 2020). To prepare the library, PCR was applied. TCRdb lists the instrument as Illumina HiSeq 4000. In-frame beta chains were kept once TCRdb had trimmed the public reads at Q25 with fastp and called clones with MiXCR. Here the sample has about 33,000 clones; 18% occur a single time. Together, the top ten hold around 12% of the sample. No treatment had been received by any patient before thyroid surgery. Sequenced sample: blood. All receptors come from a male donor with papillary thyroid cancer or a benign thyroid nodule (not recorded which). Some clones in this sample may be carry-over from other donors' samples.

This chain joins TRBV10-1 and TRBJ1-1; 11 bases agree with TRBD1. This CDR3 has 14 residues. The V gene end was trimmed by 4 bases and the J gene end by 6 bases; junction bases not matched to a gene: 4. Looked up from germline, CDR1 is WNHNN and CDR2 is SYGVQD (reference sequence). The chain's CDR3 is CASSGTGGRAEAFF. The CDR3 region has the DNA TGCGCCAGCAGTGGGACAGGGGGCAGGGCTGAAGCTTTCTTT.

The table lists this clone with many counts. The V call is TRBV11-2, the J call TRBJ2-1; D is unresolved. CDR1 and CDR2 (germline): SGHAT, FQNNGV. Trimming took 6 bases from V and 15 from J, leaving 18 bases between them. This CDR3 region has 12 residues. The CDR3 spells CASRKTDSTTFF. CDR3 nucleotides: TGTGCCAGCAGAAAGACGGATTCAACGACGTTCTTC.

This clone was picked up many times. The V and J genes are TRBV3-1 and TRBJ2-7; D remains ambiguous. The CDR3 runs to 14 residues. Germline values: CDR1 LGHDT, CDR2 YNNKEL (reference sequence). Deletions cut 1 base from V and 0 bases from J, with 7 bases between. CDR3 region: CASSQGPASYEQYF. The CDR3 DNA is TGTGCCAGCAGCCAAGGCCCCGCCTCCTACGAGCAGTACTTC.

A single count supports this clone. The rearrangement links TRBV9 to TRBJ2-7; either TRBD1 or TRBD2 may fit D (5 bases each). Germline assignment: CDR1 SGDLS and CDR2 YYNGEE. There are 16 residues in the CDR3. V was pared by 3 bases and J by 3 bases, with 19 bases between. CDR3: CASSARPRGPLYEQYF. CDR3 DNA: TGTGCCAGCAGCGCAAGGCCACGGGGACCACTCTACGAGCAGTACTTC. Full variable domain (rest looked up from reference TRBV9 and TRBJ2-7): DSGVTQTPKHLITATGQRVTLRCSPRSGDLSVYWYQQSLDQGLQFLIQYYNGEERAKGNILERFSAQQFPDLHSELNLSSLELGDSALYFCASSARPRGPLYEQYFGPGTRLTVT.

This clone has ten or more counts. The J gene is TRBJ2-2, the V gene TRBV29-1, with TRBD1 matching 8 bases. This CDR3 is 12 amino acids long. Germline V lookup: CDR1 SQVTM, CDR2 ANQGSEA. After removal of 7 bases from V and 5 bases from J, the junction contained 3 bases not matched to a gene. In DNA, the CDR3 is TGCAGCGCCACAGGGGGTACCGGGGAGCTGTTTTTT. Its translation: CSATGGTGELFF.

By sample share, this clone is medium-sized (0.01 to 0.1%). The chain employs TRBV6-2 or TRBV6-3 and TRBJ2-7, with TRBD2 identical over 7 bases. This CDR3 is 12 amino acids long. V trimming: 4 bases; J trimming: 4 bases; junction bases outside the gene matches: 1. CDR1 and CDR2 from the germline V gene are MNHEY and SVGEGT. The CDR3 sequence: CASSLLAYEQYF. The DNA for the CDR3 is TGTGCCAGCAGTTTACTAGCGTACGAGCAGTACTTC.

This rearrangement joins TRBV28 to TRBJ2-7, with 8 bases aligning to TRBD1. This CDR3 has 12 amino acids. CDR1 and CDR2 from the germline V gene are MDHEN and SYDVKM. Unmatched junction bases numbered 6, after V lost 8 bases and J lost 6 bases. The CDR3 reads CASVDRATEQYF. Written as DNA, the CDR3 is TGTGCCAGCGTGGACAGGGCGACCGAGCAGTACTTC.

This clone has only a few counts. The junction does not match germline at one end; this may be a read error. Here the CDR3 reads CASSLASGPTYNEQFF. The CDR3 bases are TGTGCCAGCAGTTTGGCTAGCGGGCCTACCTACAATGAACAGTTCTTC. The gene calls are TRBV27 and TRBJ2-1; 8 positions match TRBD2. The germline V gene has CDR1 MNHEY and CDR2 SMNVEV (reference sequence). The CDR3 spans 16 residues.

This clone has a count of ten or more. This chain uses TRBV20-1 with TRBJ2-7; 7 bases agree with TRBD2. This CDR3 comprises 14 residues. CDR1 and CDR2 (germline): DFQATT, SNEGSKA (reference sequence). V lost 5 bases and J lost 3; bases outside the gene matches: 10. CDR3 in DNA: TGCAGTGCTCGCCCTAAGCGGGAATTCTACGAGCAGTACTTC. It codes for CSARPKREFYEQYF.

The V and J genes are TRBV28 and TRBJ1-4; D is unresolved. CDR3 length: 13 residues. From germline, CDR1 is MDHEN and CDR2 SYDVKM. Trimming removed 8 bases at V and 0 bases at J, with 7 bases between. CDR3 region: CASAKSTNEKLFF. The CDR3 DNA reads TGTGCCAGCGCTAAATCAACTAATGAAAAACTGTTTTTT.

By share, this clone ranks as medium-sized. The chain recombines TRBV6-2 or TRBV6-3 with TRBJ2-7; 12 nucleotides align to TRBD2. This CDR3 is built from 15 residues. The V and J ends lost 6 bases and 2 bases, in that order; junction bases with no gene match: 5. Germline assignment: CDR1 MNHEY and CDR2 SVGEGT. The CDR3 DNA is TGTGCCAGCAGCTCCAGACTAGCGGGGGCCTACGAGCAGTACTTC. Amino acids: CASSSRLAGAYEQYF.

This clone was detected many times. The V call is TRBV5-6, the J call TRBJ1-1; a weak D match, TRBD1 (5 bases). The CDR3 is 15 amino acids. V was pared by 4 bases and J by 0 bases, with 13 bases between. Germline V gene data show CDR1 as SGHDT and CDR2 as YYEEEE. Here the CDR3 DNA reads TGTGCCAGCAGCGTACAGGAATTAATGAACACTGAAGCTTTCTTT. This encodes CASSVQELMNTEAFF.

A note on this clone: This may be a read error: a much more frequent sequence differs by one nucleotide. The V and J genes are TRBV15 and TRBJ1-5; D is ambiguous. The germline V gene encodes CDR1 LNHNV and CDR2 YYDKDF (reference sequence). This CDR3 spans 14 amino acids. CDR3 bases: TGTGCCACCGGCAGAGAGCGAAAAGGTCAGCCCCAGCATTTT. It is translated as CATGRERKGQPQHF. Variable domain in full (rest from reference TRBV15 and TRBJ1-5): DAMVIQNPRYQVTQFGKPVTLSCSQTLNHNVMYWYQQKSSQAPKLLFHYYDKDFNNEADTPDNFQSRRPNTSFCFLDIRSPGLGDTAMYLCATGRERKGQPQHFGDGTRLSIL.

This clone has ten or more counts. This chain uses TRBV12-3 or TRBV12-4 with TRBJ1-1; D remains ambiguous. This CDR3 spans 15 amino acids. V was cut by 5 bases and J by 0 bases, with 13 bases left in between. CDR3 sequence reads: CASSGVVSMNTEAFF. For the CDR3, the DNA is TGTGCCAGCAGTGGGGTAGTTTCCATGAACACTGAAGCTTTCTTT.

The chain uses TRBV6-2 or TRBV6-3 and TRBJ1-4; no clear D. Per the germline V gene, CDR1 is MNHEY and CDR2 is SVGEGT. There are 12 residues in the CDR3. V lost 1 base to trimming and J lost 7 bases, with 4 bases between them. CDR3 amino acids: CASSYWAEKLFF. The CDR3 bases are TGTGCCAGCAGTTACTGGGCTGAAAAACTGTTTTTT.

This sequence joins TRBV11-3 and TRBJ1-1; 7 nucleotides match TRBD1. The CDR3 has 14 amino acids. With 5 bases clipped from V and 9 bases from J, the junction kept 12 bases outside the gene matches. Germline CDR1 is SGHNT and CDR2 is YENEEA. The CDR3 bases are TGTGCCAGCAGCGCCGACAGGGTTGGGCGCCAAGCTTTCTTT. It encodes CASSADRVGRQAFF.

This clone was counted many times. The chain is built from TRBV9 and TRBJ1-6; a weak D match, TRBD1 (6 bases). This CDR3 has 14 amino acids. CDR1 SGDLS and CDR2 YYNGEE come from the germline V gene. The V and J ends lost 2 bases and 10 bases respectively, with 13 bases between them. The CDR3 DNA sequence: TGTGCCAGCAGCGTTGGAGGGGGAGGCTCACCCCTCCACTTT. Translation gives CASSVGGGGSPLHF.